This TCR beta chain came from a study of blood T cell repertoires in COVID-19. Turning to the study itself: The United States, Italy and Spain supplied acute and convalescent COVID-19 samples. Nucleic acid was either cDNA or gDNA, and it came from T cells, B-cell-depleted T cells, or PBMCs.

Germline CDR1 reads WSHSY; CDR2 reads SAAADI. CDR3 length: 14 amino acids. The trim removed 10 bases at V and 4 bases at J, leaving 6 bases unmatched. Libraries were prepared by immunoSEQ multiplex PCR; TCRdb keeps only in-frame clonotypes and omits some of them. Among about 15,000 clones, over 75% were seen once, and the ten largest hold about 14%. V and J are TRBV10-2 and TRBJ2-2; 10 positions match TRBD2. The specimen sequenced was peripheral blood. This TCR was recovered from a human donor in a cohort sampled during active COVID-19. The CDR3 DNA follows: TGCGCCATAAGACTAGCGGGTGCCACCGGGGAGCTGTTTTTT. This sequence encodes CAIRLAGATGELFF.